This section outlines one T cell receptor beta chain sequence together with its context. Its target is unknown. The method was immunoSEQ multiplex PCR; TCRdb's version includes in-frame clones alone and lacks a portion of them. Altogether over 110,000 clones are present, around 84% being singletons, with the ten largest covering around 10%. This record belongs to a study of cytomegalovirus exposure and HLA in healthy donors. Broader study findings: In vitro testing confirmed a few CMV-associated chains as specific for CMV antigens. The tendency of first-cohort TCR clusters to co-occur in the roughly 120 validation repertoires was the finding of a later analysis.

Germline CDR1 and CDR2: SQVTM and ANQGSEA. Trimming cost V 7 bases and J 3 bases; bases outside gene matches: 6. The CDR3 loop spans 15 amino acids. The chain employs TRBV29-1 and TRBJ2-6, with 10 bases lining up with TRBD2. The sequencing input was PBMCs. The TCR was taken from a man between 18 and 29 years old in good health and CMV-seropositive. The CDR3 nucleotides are TGCAGCGCCAGCGGGGGGGCCTTTGGGGCCAACGTCCTGACTTTC. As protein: CSASGGAFGANVLTF. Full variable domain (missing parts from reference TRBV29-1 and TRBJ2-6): SAVISQKPSRDICQRGTSLTIQCQVDSQVTMMFWYRQQPGQSLTLIATANQGSEATYESGFVIDKFPISRPNLTFSTLTVSNMSPEDSSIYLCSASGGAFGANVLTFGAGSRLTVL.